The following is a TCR beta chain sequence with its context. Its antigen remains unknown. The donors were healthy bone marrow donors. Germline V lookup: CDR1 GTSNPN, CDR2 SVGIG (reference sequence). Trimming pared 4 bases from V and 12 bases from J, leaving 13 bases between. CDR3 length: 11 amino acids. These data belong to a study of cytomegalovirus exposure and HLA in healthy donors. General observations from the study: When the data were analyzed later, several of the most significant clusters appeared to be linked to common viral pathogens. Most CMV-associated TCR beta chains appeared HLA-restricted in a later analysis. In a later analysis, specific HLA alleles were associated with 15,000 to 20,000 TCR beta sequences at a 0.05 false discovery rate.

The PCR was carried out with 60 Vbeta primers and 13 Jbeta primers. Clones were sequenced by immunoSEQ multiplex PCR, and TCRdb holds only the in-frame ones, with some missing. Of 130,000 to 150,000 clones detected, around 73% appear once; the ten largest clones hold just under 3%. This clonotype originated in a female donor in good health and CMV-seronegative. The chain combines TRBV30 with TRBJ2-1, with D tentatively TRBD1 (5 bases). The material sequenced was PBMCs. CDR3 in DNA: TGTGCCTGGAATCAAGGGGCTTTGCAGTTCTTC. Translation gives CAWNQGALQFF.